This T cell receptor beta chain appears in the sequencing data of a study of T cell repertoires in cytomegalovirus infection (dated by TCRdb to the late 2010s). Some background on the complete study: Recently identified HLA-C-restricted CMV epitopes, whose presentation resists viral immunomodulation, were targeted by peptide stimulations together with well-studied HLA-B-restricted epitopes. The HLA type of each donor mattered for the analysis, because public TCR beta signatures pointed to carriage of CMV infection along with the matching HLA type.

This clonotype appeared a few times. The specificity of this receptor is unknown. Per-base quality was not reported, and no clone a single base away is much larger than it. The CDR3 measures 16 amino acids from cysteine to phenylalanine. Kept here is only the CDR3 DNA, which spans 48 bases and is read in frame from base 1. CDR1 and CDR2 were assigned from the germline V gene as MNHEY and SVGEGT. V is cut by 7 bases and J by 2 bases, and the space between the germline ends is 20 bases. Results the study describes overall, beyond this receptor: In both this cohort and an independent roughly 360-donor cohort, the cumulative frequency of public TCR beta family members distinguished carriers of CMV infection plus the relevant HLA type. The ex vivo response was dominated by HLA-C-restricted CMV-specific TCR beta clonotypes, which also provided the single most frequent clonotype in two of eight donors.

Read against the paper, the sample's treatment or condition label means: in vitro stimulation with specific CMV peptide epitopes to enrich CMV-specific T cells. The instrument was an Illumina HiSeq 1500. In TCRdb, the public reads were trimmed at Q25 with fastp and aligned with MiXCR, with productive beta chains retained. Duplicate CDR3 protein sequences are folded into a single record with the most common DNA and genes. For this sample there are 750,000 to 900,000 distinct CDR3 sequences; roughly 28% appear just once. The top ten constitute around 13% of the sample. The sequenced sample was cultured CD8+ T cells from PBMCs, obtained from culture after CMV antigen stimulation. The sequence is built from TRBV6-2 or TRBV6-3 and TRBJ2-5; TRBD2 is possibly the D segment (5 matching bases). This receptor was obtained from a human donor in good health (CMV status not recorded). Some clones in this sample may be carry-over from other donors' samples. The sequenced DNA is TGTGCCAGCATCCCGAGCGGTCCCATACAACAAGAGACCCAGTACTTC. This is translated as CASIPSGPIQQETQYF.